The 32 T cell receptor beta chains listed next were all sequenced from one sample in a study of response to subunit inactivated influenza vaccine. Each CDR3 protein is one row after TCRdb ran MiXCR on the RT-PCR reads. The data contain 500,000 to 550,000 distinct CDR3 sequences, roughly 7.9% of them singletons. The material sequenced was PBMCs from blood, taken roughly 24 months after vaccination. All receptors come from a man aged 50-75 years who received an inactivated influenza vaccine.

Note on this clonotype: A read error is possible here, since a much larger clone lies one base away. The gene calls are TRBV5-1 and TRBJ2-7; a weak D match, TRBD1 (6 bases). There are 13 residues in the CDR3. Germline values: CDR1 SGHRS, CDR2 YFSETQ. CDR3 DNA sequence: TGCCCCAGCAGCTTGTCAGGGGACTACGAGCAGTACTTC. This gives the protein CPSSLSGDYEQYF.

This clonotype came up many times. The rearrangement joins TRBV11-2 to TRBJ2-3; possibly TRBD1 for D (6 bases). The CDR3 loop spans 17 amino acids. Germline CDR1 and CDR2: SGHAT and FQNNGV. V lost 1 base and J lost 1, with 15 bases in between. The CDR3 loop is CASSLGRGHRGTDTQYF. The CDR3 bases are TGTGCCAGCAGCTTAGGCCGGGGACATCGCGGCACAGATACGCAGTATTTT. Filled out from reference TRBV11-2 and TRBJ2-3, the complete variable domain reads EAGVAQSPRYKIIEKRQSVAFWCNPISGHATLYWYQQILGQGPKLLIQFQNNGVVDDSQLPKDRFSAERLKGVDSTLKIQPAKLEDSAVYLCASSLGRGHRGTDTQYFGPGTRLTVL.

There are a few counts of this clonotype. The junction shows a germline mismatch at one end, possibly a read error. This chain uses TRBV5-1 with TRBJ1-6; D not resolved. The CDR3 length is 15 residues. CDR1 SGHRS and CDR2 YFSETQ come from the germline V gene. The DNA for the CDR3 is TGCGCCGGCAGCTTGGAGGCCAGAAGAGATTCACCCCTCCACTTT. Translating gives CAGSLEARRDSPLHF.

This clonotype appeared many times. The chain carries TRBV5-1 and TRBJ1-1; the match to TRBD1 covers 7 bases. CDR3 length: 16 amino acids. The trim removed 0 bases at V and 4 bases at J, leaving 9 bases unmatched. CDR1 is SGHRS and CDR2 is YFSETQ in the germline V gene. The CDR3 nucleotides are TGCGCCAGCAGCTTGGAAAAGGGGGCGCGCGCCACTGAAGCTTTCTTT. As protein: CASSLEKGARATEAFF. The variable domain in full, with the rest retrieved from reference TRBV5-1 and TRBJ1-1, is KAGVTQTPRYLIKTRGQQVTLSCSPISGHRSVSWYQQTPGQGLQFLFEYFSETQRNKGNFPGRFSGRQFSNSRSEMNVSTLELGDSALYLCASSLEKGARATEAFFGQGTRLTVV.

This clonotype was observed at least ten times. The V call is TRBV5-5, the J call TRBJ2-2; D perhaps matches TRBD2 (6 bases). CDR3 length equals 16 residues. V dropped 2 bases and J dropped 5 bases, with 16 bases sitting between them. The germline gives CDR1 SGHKS, CDR2 YYEKEE (reference sequence). The CDR3 sequence is CASSFFWSEGTGELFF. The DNA for the CDR3 is TGTGCCAGCAGCTTTTTTTGGTCGGAGGGTACCGGGGAGCTGTTTTTT.

This clonotype has just a few counts. The chain carries TRBV7-3 and TRBJ2-2, with 10 bases fitting TRBD2. Trimming took 6 bases from V and 1 from J; bases not matched to a gene: 14. The CDR3 is 19 amino acids. Germline V CDR1 and CDR2: SGHTA, FQGTGA. The CDR3 sequence: CASSPTPIAGGLNTGELFF. CDR3 sequence (DNA): TGTGCCAGCAGTCCAACTCCGATAGCGGGAGGACTGAACACCGGGGAGCTGTTTTTT.

V is TRBV7-2 and J is TRBJ2-5, with unresolved D. The CDR3 is 17 residues long. CDR1 SGHTA and CDR2 FQGNSA come from the germline V gene. V was clipped by 0 bases and J by 2 bases, with 16 bases between them. The CDR3 sequence: CASSLAFLGQSQETQYF. The CDR3 DNA is TGTGCCAGCAGCTTAGCGTTTCTGGGTCAGTCACAAGAGACCCAGTACTTC. The whole variable domain, remainder taken from reference TRBV7-2 and TRBJ2-5, is GAGVSQSPSNKVTEKGKDVELRCDPISGHTALYWYRQSLGQGLEFLIYFQGNSAPDKSGLPSDRFSAERTGGSVSTLTIQRTQQEDSAVYLCASSLAFLGQSQETQYFGPGTRLLVL.

This clonotype was detected only a few times. The chain combines TRBV7-2 with TRBJ2-7; the match to TRBD1 covers 9 bases. The CDR3 consists of 14 residues. Germline V CDR1 and CDR2: SGHTA, FQGNSA. V was clipped by 3 bases and J by 7 bases; unmatched bases: 7. The CDR3 coding sequence is TGTGCCAGCAGCTTGGGACAGGGCCTTTGGGAGCAGTACTTC. Translated: CASSLGQGLWEQYF.

The rearrangement joins TRBV20-1 to TRBJ2-7; 8 bases line up with TRBD1. The CDR3 is 13 residues long. The V and J ends lost 1 base and 5 bases, in that order; junction bases with no gene match: 4. Germline CDR1 reads DFQATT; CDR2 reads SNEGSKA (reference sequence). This CDR3 reads CSARVTGENEQYF. In DNA form, the CDR3 reads TGCAGTGCTAGAGTGACAGGGGAAAACGAGCAGTACTTC.

The chain joins TRBV12-3 or TRBV12-4 to TRBJ2-1; D is possibly TRBD1 (6 bases). This CDR3 is 15 amino acids long. The V gene lost 6 bases and the J gene lost 3 bases, with 15 bases spanning the gap. Here the CDR3 DNA reads TGTGCCAGCAGGGGCCAAGGGACAAGCTACAATGAGCAGTTCTTC. Translating gives CASRGQGTSYNEQFF.

The table lists this clonotype with a few counts. It may be a read error: a sequence one base away is much more abundant. The rearrangement uses TRBV12-3 or TRBV12-4 and TRBJ2-7; 9 bases agree with TRBD2. The J segment lost 6 bases and the V segment lost 3 bases, leaving 3 bases of the junction unmatched. The CDR3 extends over 13 amino acids. Here the CDR3 reads CASSLSSGIEQYF. The CDR3 region has the DNA TGTGCCAGCAGTTTGTCTAGCGGGATCGAGCAGTACTTC.

The rearrangement uses TRBV20-1 and TRBJ2-4, with 7 bases aligning to TRBD2. The CDR3 has 11 amino acids. CDR1 and CDR2 (germline): DFQATT, SNEGSKA (reference sequence). The V segment lost 3 bases and the J segment 8 bases; nucleotides outside the gene matches: 1. The CDR3, as DNA: TGCAGTGCTAGTCGGGAGGACATTCAGTACTTC. It is translated as CSASREDIQYF.

This clonotype was counted many times. CDR3: CASSLRGPYSPLHF. The DNA of the CDR3 is TGTGCCAGCAGTTTAAGGGGCCCCTATTCACCCCTCCACTTT. The V gene is TRBV12-3 or TRBV12-4, the J gene TRBJ1-6, with a tentative D call TRBD1 (5 bases). V was pared by 2 bases and J by 8 bases, with 10 bases between. This CDR3 contains 14 residues.

This clonotype was counted at least ten times. The chain is built from TRBV10-3 and TRBJ1-3; 7 bases agree with TRBD1. Germline CDR1 is ENHRY and CDR2 is SYGVKD. V lost 7 bases and J lost 4; bases outside the gene matches: 4. The CDR3 totals 13 residues. As DNA, the CDR3 is TGTGCCATCACCGGGACAGAAGGAAACACCATATATTTT. It translates to CAITGTEGNTIYF.

This clonotype was detected ten times or more. The rearrangement links TRBV4-1 to TRBJ1-2; D is ambiguous. V gave up 0 bases and J gave up 1 base, with 9 bases separating them. CDR1 and CDR2 (germline): MGHRA, YSYEKL. This CDR3 comprises 15 residues. The CDR3 nucleotides read TGCGCCAGCAGCCAAGATCCCGGCAGTAACTATGGCTACACCTTC. Translating gives CASSQDPGSNYGYTF.

This chain links TRBV6-1 with TRBJ2-5; D tentatively fits TRBD1 or TRBD2 (5 bases each). The germline gives CDR1 MNHNS, CDR2 SASEGT. The CDR3 length is 14 residues. V lost 6 bases, J lost 5 bases, and 16 bases lay in between. The CDR3 region has the DNA TGTGCCAGCAGATCGGGCGGATGGGGGGAGACCCAGTACTTC. It encodes CASRSGGWGETQYF.

This clonotype was seen a few times. The chain employs TRBV18 and TRBJ2-5; D possibly uses TRBD1 or TRBD2 (6 bases each). The CDR3 is 16 residues long. Trimming shortened V by 2 bases and J by 5 bases, and 18 bases separated the two germline ends. From germline, CDR1 is KGHSH and CDR2 LQKENI. CDR3 bases: TGTGCCAGCTCACCAAATGCACAGGGAGGTCGGGAGACCCAGTACTTC. It translates to CASSPNAQGGRETQYF. The full variable domain, in which reference TRBV18 and TRBJ2-5 provide the parts outside the CDR3, is NAGVMQNPRHLVRRRGQEARLRCSPMKGHSHVYWYRQLPEEGLKFMVYLQKENIIDESGMPKERFSAEFPKEGPSILRIQQVVRGDSAAYFCASSPNAQGGRETQYFGPGTRLLVL.

The rearrangement joins TRBV2 to TRBJ2-3, with TRBD2 identical over 10 bases. Germline CDR1 and CDR2: SNHLY and FYNNEI. This CDR3 contains 16 residues. With 2 bases clipped from V and 2 bases from J, the junction kept 4 bases outside the gene matches. CDR3 coding DNA: TGTGCCAGCAGTGAAACCCTAGCGGGGGACACAGATACGCAGTATTTT. This translates into CASSETLAGDTDTQYF.

The genes are TRBV20-1 and TRBJ2-3, with D hard to call. Trimming removed 3 bases from V and 7 bases from J, with 11 bases in between. Per germline, CDR1 DFQATT and CDR2 SNEGSKA (reference sequence). This CDR3 comprises 12 residues. CDR3 sequence (DNA): TGCAGTGCTAGCGGAGTTGAGAATACGCAGTATTTT. Translating gives CSASGVENTQYF.

This clonotype appeared a few times. This sequence joins TRBV27 and TRBJ2-7, with TRBD2 identical over 10 bases. V shed 6 bases and J 4 bases; nucleotides not matched to a gene: 3. The CDR3 consists of 13 residues. From germline, CDR1 is MNHEY and CDR2 SMNVEV (reference sequence). The CDR3 bases are TGTGCCAGCAGGAAGACTAGCGGGTACGAGCAGTACTTC. This encodes CASRKTSGYEQYF.

J is TRBJ2-3 and V is TRBV20-1; TRBD2 aligns across 15 bases. The CDR3 has 17 residues. After removal of 5 bases from V and 1 base from J, the junction contained 7 bases not matched to a gene. Germline V lookup: CDR1 DFQATT, CDR2 SNEGSKA (reference sequence). CDR3 residues: CSASRTSGRGGTDTQYF. The CDR3 nucleotides read TGCAGTGCTTCCCGGACTAGCGGGAGGGGGGGCACAGATACGCAGTATTTT.

This clonotype has at least ten counts. The V gene is TRBV4-1, the J gene TRBJ1-4, with D unresolved. Trimming pared 4 bases from V and 8 bases from J, leaving 11 bases between. Germline lookup yields CDR1 MGHRA and CDR2 YSYEKL. The CDR3 sequence is 13 residues long. CDR3: CASSLGRAEKLFF. DNA for the CDR3: TGCGCCAGCAGCCTTGGGCGGGCCGAAAAACTGTTTTTT.

The gene calls are TRBV21-1 and TRBJ2-7; TRBD1, the D gene given by the table, was not confirmed from the DNA. TRBV21-1 is given as a pseudogene. This CDR3 comprises 14 residues. CDR3 in DNA: TGTGCCAGCAGCACCAGACAGGGTCTCCACGAGCAGTACTTC. Translation gives CASSTRQGLHEQYF.

This clonotype was seen at least ten times. CDR3 DNA: TGCGCCAGCAGCAGCCTCAGAGGGGGGTCCAATGAGCAGTTCTTC. Translated, it gives CASSSLRGGSNEQFF. V usage is TRBV5-1 and J usage is TRBJ2-1; D tentatively fits TRBD1 or TRBD2 (6 bases each). CDR3 size: 15 residues. V lost 4 bases and J lost 6, with 17 bases in between. The germline CDR1 and CDR2 sequences are SGHRS and YFSETQ.

This chain uses TRBV11-2 with TRBJ2-4; perhaps TRBD2 as D (6 bases). The CDR3 has 19 amino acids. V was clipped by 1 base and J by 8 bases, with 27 bases between them. Germline V gene sequence: CDR1 SGHAT, CDR2 FQNNGV. The CDR3: CASSLVGTSFIKPKDIQYF. In nucleotides, the CDR3 is TGTGCCAGCAGCTTAGTTGGGACTTCCTTTATCAAGCCGAAAGACATTCAGTACTTC.

This clonotype has ten or more counts. The V gene is TRBV5-1, the J gene TRBJ2-7; D is uncertain. The CDR3 spans 13 residues. Germline V gene data show CDR1 as SGHRS and CDR2 as YFSETQ. Trimming stripped 0 bases from V and 7 bases from J, with 11 bases between. CDR3 sequence (DNA): TGCGCCAGCAGCTTGGCCCTGTGGGCTGAGCAGTACTTC. This sequence encodes CASSLALWAEQYF.

Ten or more counts support this clonotype. The chain employs TRBV5-6 and TRBJ2-1, with 7 positions matching TRBD1. Germline V gene sequence: CDR1 SGHDT, CDR2 YYEEEE. The CDR3 totals 16 residues. The junction had 9 bases not matched to a gene; V was cut back by 4 bases and J by 2 bases. The CDR3 here is CASSRHRGVAYNEQFF. CDR3 nucleotide sequence: TGTGCCAGCAGCAGGCACAGGGGAGTCGCCTACAATGAGCAGTTCTTC.

The J gene is TRBJ2-5, the V gene TRBV4-1, with TRBD1 identical over 10 bases. Germline CDR1 reads MGHRA; CDR2 reads YSYEKL. The CDR3 contains 16 residues. V lost 3 bases and J lost 8; bases outside the gene matches: 12. This chain's CDR3 is CASSQTGGHGGDTQYF. For the CDR3, the DNA is TGCGCCAGCAGCCAGACAGGGGGCCATGGGGGAGATACCCAGTACTTC.

This clonotype was recorded many times. The rearrangement uses TRBV5-1 and TRBJ1-1; no firm D call. There are 15 residues in the CDR3. Trimming took off 4 bases at V and 1 base at J, with 14 bases between the two ends. In germline, CDR1 is SGHRS, CDR2 YFSETQ. CDR3 sequence reads: CASSVVGQENTEAFF. The CDR3 DNA is TGCGCCAGCAGCGTTGTGGGCCAAGAGAACACTGAAGCTTTCTTT.

This clonotype occurred a few times. The chain has TRBV10-2 and TRBJ2-5; possible D gene TRBD1, 6 bases. The CDR3 is 13 residues long. Trimming left V 8 bases short and J 2 bases short, with 12 bases between. The germline CDR1 and CDR2 sequences are WSHSY and SAAADI. CDR3 in DNA: TGCGCCAGCGGCCGGGACATACAAGAGACCCAGTACTTC. It specifies CASGRDIQETQYF.

This clonotype was seen a handful of times. V gene TRBV6-2 or TRBV6-3 combines with J gene TRBJ1-5; tentatively, D is TRBD1 (6 bases). Trimming stripped 6 bases from V and 4 bases from J, with 10 bases between. Germline V CDR1 and CDR2: MNHEY, SVGEGT. The CDR3 extends over 13 amino acids. CDR3 amino acids: CASRLGQNQPQHF. In DNA, the CDR3 is TGTGCCAGCAGGCTTGGACAGAATCAGCCCCAGCATTTT.

The chain employs TRBV7-9 and TRBJ2-1; D is undetermined. V dropped 1 base and J dropped 2 bases, with 15 bases sitting between them. The germline V gene encodes CDR1 SEHNR and CDR2 FQNEAQ (reference sequence). There are 17 residues in the CDR3. The CDR3: CASSLGGWAGPYNEQFF. In nucleotides, the CDR3 is TGTGCCAGCAGCTTAGGGGGTTGGGCCGGGCCCTACAATGAGCAGTTCTTC.